This T cell receptor beta chain was identified in a study of shared clonotypes between healthy human individuals. The germline gives CDR1 SGHRS, CDR2 YFSETQ. The V end was cut by 3 bases, the J end by 4 bases, with 17 bases between. CDR3 size: 16 residues. The method was immunoSEQ multiplex PCR; TCRdb's version includes in-frame clones alone and lacks a portion of them. The sample lists about 2.4 million clones, approximately 93% occurring once. Findings of the study overall: As a rule, naive subsets had a larger estimated richness than memory subsets.

This clone was seen just once. Its antigen remains unidentified. This clonotype originated in a man aged 18 to 30 in good health. Some clones in this sample may be carry-over from other donors' samples. Sequenced material: naive CD4+ T cells from PBMCs. Subset denoted: CD45RA+ positively selected. The J gene is TRBJ2-1, the V gene TRBV5-1; tentatively, D is TRBD2 (6 bases). DNA for the CDR3: TGCGCCAGCAGCTCTAGCGCCCTAATTCGGTACAATGAGCAGTTCTTC. Protein: CASSSSALIRYNEQFF.